This record looks at one T cell receptor beta chain sequence and its context. In the study's own analysis: Estimated nucleated cell counts came from reference gene primer amplification. Sequencing used immunoSEQ multiplex PCR; TCRdb keeps in-frame clones, though not all of them. V and J calls and clone size are given by that table; D and trimming were obtained from the DNA. The table has almost 400,000 clones, about nine tenths seen once; the top ten hold 1.7%. The source of the sample is a study of blood T cell repertoires in COVID-19. Whole-study context: Samples of COVID-19 (acute and convalescent) were obtained from the United States, Italy and Spain.

Participants, 18 to 89 years old, spanned some 23 US areas. Two negative PCRs, clearance, or symptom resolution were required of recovered Cohort 3 donors. In germline, CDR1 is KGHSH, CDR2 LQKENI. The CDR3 covers 15 residues. J was trimmed by 2 bases and V by 5 bases; bases with no gene match: 6. This chain links TRBV18 with TRBJ2-3, with 8 bases identical to TRBD2. The receptor was isolated from a woman aged 25 to 39 who had recovered from COVID-19. The sample was PBMCs or T cells enriched from blood (not recorded which). CDR3 in DNA: TGTGCCAGCTCAGAAGCGGGGGCGCCCACAGATACGCAGTATTTT. Amino acids: CASSEAGAPTDTQYF.